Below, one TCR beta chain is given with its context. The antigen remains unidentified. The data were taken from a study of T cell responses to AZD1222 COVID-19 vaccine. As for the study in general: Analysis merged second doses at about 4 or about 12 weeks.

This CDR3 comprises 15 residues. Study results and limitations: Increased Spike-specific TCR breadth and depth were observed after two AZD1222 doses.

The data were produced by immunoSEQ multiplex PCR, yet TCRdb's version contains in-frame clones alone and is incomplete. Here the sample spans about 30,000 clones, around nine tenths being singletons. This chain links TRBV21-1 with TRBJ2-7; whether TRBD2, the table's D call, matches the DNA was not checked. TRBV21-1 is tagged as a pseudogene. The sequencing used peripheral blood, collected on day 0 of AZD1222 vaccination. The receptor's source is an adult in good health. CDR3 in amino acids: CASSKPGSEYYEQYF. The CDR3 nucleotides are TGTGCCAGCAGCAAACCCGGGTCGGAATACTACGAGCAGTACTTC.